This T cell receptor (beta chain) was recovered during a study of Ad26.COV2.S vaccination and SARS-CoV-2 variants. Stated treatment: some 19 received Ad26.COV2.S at low or high dose, single or two shots; about five received placebo; per-sample allocation not given. After the first vaccine or placebo injection, samples were drawn on day 63. For this clone: As yet, its antigen is unknown.

Findings and caveats of the study: Vaccine recipients posted higher spike-specific TCR breadth than their placebo counterparts. Responses of spike-specific T cells (both CD8+ and CD4+) reportedly showed substantial breadth after vaccination.

This CDR3 is 17 amino acids long. V lost 3 bases and J lost 4, with 18 bases in between. Per germline, CDR1 LNHDA and CDR2 SQIVND (reference sequence). Libraries were prepared by immunoSEQ multiplex PCR; TCRdb keeps only in-frame clonotypes and omits some of them. The table has 400,000 to 450,000 clones, roughly 90% seen once. The source material was peripheral blood, sampled in a trial of Ad26.COV2.S vaccine versus placebo. The TCR comes from a person between 18 and 59 years old who received the Ad26.COV2.S COVID-19 vaccine or a placebo. The V and J genes are TRBV19 and TRBJ1-4, with D unclear. As DNA, the CDR3 is TGTGCCAGTAGTATTCAGGCCGACGGAATGCTTAATGAAAAACTGTTTTTT. Protein sequence: CASSIQADGMLNEKLFF. Full variable domain (rest looked up from reference TRBV19 and TRBJ1-4): DGGITQSPKYLFRKEGQNVTLSCEQNLNHDAMYWYRQDPGQGLRLIYYSQIVNDFQKGDIAEGYSVSREKKESFPLTVTSAQKNPTAFYLCASSIQADGMLNEKLFFGSGTQLSVL.